Sequencing of this T cell receptor (beta chain) was carried out in a study of radiotherapy plus CTLA-4 blockade in lung cancer (dated by TCRdb to the late 2010s). For the wider study: Among enrolled patients, around 18% had an objective response and 30% to 35% reached disease control.

On this clone itself: Which antigen it targets is not known. No quality values exist for individual bases; no much larger clone is one base distant.

Broader findings and caveats from the paper: After treatment with radiotherapy and ipilimumab, TCR clones that came from tumors expanded in the peripheral blood. The strongest predictors of response, as reported, were early dynamic changes in blood T cell clones along with a rise in serum interferon-beta after radiation.

The study tested focal radiation therapy combined with CTLA-4 blockade (ipilimumab) in patients with chemo-refractory metastatic non-small-cell lung cancer. The V and J ends are trimmed by 4 bases and 0 bases, leaving 18 bases between them. The CDR3 sequence holds 17 residues, the cysteine and phenylalanine included. Of the read, only the CDR3 DNA is kept; its 51 bases are in frame from base 1. Via the germline V gene, CDR1 is MGHRA and CDR2 YSYEKL. The library relied on the immunoSEQ multiplex PCR assay. Imported from immuneACCESS, the table was reduced by TCRdb to in-frame sequences with V and J called. These copies leave out some clones; in studies compared against another copy, an unresolved V gene accounts for under half, and the cause of the remainder is not known. The table for this sample lists fewer than 65,000 clones; about four fifths of them were counted only once. Of the sample, more than 4.5% falls within the top ten clones.

This sequence uses TRBV4-1 and TRBJ1-1, with the D gene uncertain. Source: peripheral blood, taken from a patient treated with radiotherapy plus ipilimumab. The source is a human donor with non-small cell lung cancer whose response to radiotherapy plus ipilimumab could not be evaluated. The CDR3 is CASSPLPSVVLNTEAFF. DNA sequence: TGCGCCAGCAGCCCACTTCCTTCGGTGGTCCTGAACACTGAAGCTTTCTTT.